These 26 T cell receptor beta chains originate from one sample sequenced in a study of early T cells in non-severe SARS-CoV-2 infection. MiXCR was run by TCRdb on the 5' RACE reads, yielding one entry per CDR3 protein. Of about 97,000 distinct CDR3 sequences listed, approximately 11% are singletons. The material sequenced was whole blood, taken at baseline. These receptors were collected from an adult who was a healthcare worker with PCR-confirmed SARS-CoV-2 infection or an uninfected control (not recorded which).

The rearrangement links TRBV3-1 to TRBJ2-1; D is perhaps TRBD2 (5 bases). Germline V gives CDR1 LGHDT, CDR2 YNNKEL (reference sequence). V lost 1 base to trimming and J lost 0 bases, with 13 bases between them. The CDR3 extends over 17 amino acids. The chain's CDR3 is CASSQVERPVSYNEQFF. As DNA, the CDR3 is TGTGCCAGCAGCCAAGTCGAGCGGCCCGTCTCCTACAATGAGCAGTTCTTC.

This clonotype appeared many times. This chain uses TRBV29-1 with TRBJ1-3; D call uncertain. V lost 4 bases and J lost 2, with 12 bases in between. The CDR3 is made up of 14 amino acids. The germline gives CDR1 SQVTM, CDR2 ANQGSEA. This CDR3 is CSVVPGSAGNTIYF. The CDR3 bases are TGCAGCGTTGTTCCGGGGTCTGCTGGAAACACCATATATTTT. The whole variable domain, remainder taken from reference TRBV29-1 and TRBJ1-3, is SAVISQKPSRDICQRGTSLTIQCQVDSQVTMMFWYRQQPGQSLTLIATANQGSEATYESGFVIDKFPISRPNLTFSTLTVSNMSPEDSSIYLCSVVPGSAGNTIYFGEGSWLTVV.

This sequence joins TRBV7-9 and TRBJ2-3; D gene uncertain. The CDR3 runs 15 residues. Germline V lookup: CDR1 SEHNR, CDR2 FQNEAQ (reference sequence). The V and J ends lost 1 base and 4 bases respectively, with 12 bases between them. CDR3 sequence reads: CASSLVSGAADTQYF. CDR3 nucleotides: TGTGCCAGCAGCTTAGTGTCCGGCGCCGCAGATACGCAGTATTTT.

This clonotype was recorded at least ten times. The rearrangement uses TRBV15 and TRBJ2-7; the D gene is possibly TRBD1 (5 bases). This CDR3 region has 13 residues. V shed 5 bases and J shed 3 bases, with 11 bases lying between them. The germline V gene has CDR1 LNHNV and CDR2 YYDKDF (reference sequence). The CDR3, as DNA: TGTGCCACCAGCTCCGGCAGGGACTACGAGCAGTACTTC. The encoded protein is CATSSGRDYEQYF.

This clonotype was picked up a small number of times. CDR3 sequence reads: CASSAGLAAASTDTQYF. CDR3 coding DNA: TGTGCCAGCAGCGCGGGACTAGCGGCCGCTAGCACAGATACGCAGTATTTT. The chain joins TRBV5-4 to TRBJ2-3, with 11 bases lining up with TRBD2. The CDR3 sequence is 17 residues long. Per germline, CDR1 SGHNT and CDR2 YYREEE (reference sequence). After removal of 4 bases from V and 0 bases from J, the junction contained 7 bases not matched to a gene.

The CDR3 loop reads CASSFVGQQQFF. The CDR3 coding sequence is TGCGCCAGCAGCTTCGTCGGACAGCAGCAGTTCTTC. This chain joins TRBV5-1 and TRBJ2-1; D perhaps matches TRBD1 (6 bases). Germline-derived CDR1 and CDR2 are SGHRS and YFSETQ. V lost 2 bases to trimming and J lost 11 bases, with 11 bases between them. The CDR3 loop spans 12 amino acids.

The gene calls are TRBV15 and TRBJ2-1; D uncertain. V was trimmed by 5 bases and J by 6 bases, leaving 8 bases between them. This CDR3 is built from 12 residues. Germline loops: CDR1 LNHNV, CDR2 YYDKDF (reference sequence). The CDR3 spells CATSRRGNEQFF. The CDR3 nucleotides are TGTGCCACCAGCCGGAGAGGCAATGAGCAGTTCTTC.

This clonotype was recorded at least ten times. The rearrangement links TRBV27 to TRBJ2-3; perhaps TRBD1 as D (5 bases). The V gene lost 5 bases and the J gene lost 0 bases, with 21 bases spanning the gap. CDR1 MNHEY and CDR2 SMNVEV come from the germline V gene (reference sequence). The length of the CDR3 is 18 residues. This CDR3 is CASSPASEDRPSTDTQYF. The CDR3 bases are TGTGCCAGCAGTCCTGCCTCAGAAGACAGACCGAGCACAGATACGCAGTATTTT.

The chain has TRBV19 and TRBJ2-1, with D unresolved. The CDR3 runs 11 residues. The V gene lost 3 bases and the J gene lost 10 bases, with 7 bases spanning the gap. Germline CDR1 reads LNHDA; CDR2 reads SQIVND (reference sequence). As DNA, the CDR3 is TGTGCCAGTAGTATGGCCTGGGAGCAGTTCTTC. This sequence encodes CASSMAWEQFF.

This clonotype has a count of ten or more. The chain combines TRBV6-4 with TRBJ2-3, with D unresolved. There are 13 residues in the CDR3. V lost 4 bases and J lost 5, with 10 bases in between. Germline loops: CDR1 MRHNA, CDR2 SNTAGT. As DNA, the CDR3 is TGTGCCAGCAGTGCCGAATTAGGAGATACGCAGTATTTT. Residues: CASSAELGDTQYF.

This rearrangement joins TRBV20-1 to TRBJ2-3; perhaps TRBD1 as D (6 bases). With 5 bases removed from V and 4 bases from J, the gap between germline ends came to 7 bases. Germline CDR1 and CDR2: DFQATT and SNEGSKA (reference sequence). The CDR3 totals 11 residues. The CDR3 coding sequence is TGCAGTGCTTACAGGGCAGATACGCAGTATTTT. Protein: CSAYRADTQYF.

This clonotype was observed at least ten times. This sequence joins TRBV7-2 and TRBJ2-3; D unresolved. Germline V gene lookup returns CDR1 SGHTA and CDR2 FQGNSA. V lost 4 bases and J 5 bases, leaving 7 bases between the germline ends. This CDR3 region has 12 residues. The DNA for the CDR3 is TGTGCCAGCAGCTACGGAATAGATACGCAGTATTTT. It is translated as CASSYGIDTQYF.

The V call is TRBV12-3 or TRBV12-4, the J call TRBJ1-1; D is perhaps TRBD1 (5 bases). The V end was cut by 9 bases, the J end by 1 base, with 12 bases between. The CDR3 sequence is 13 residues long. The CDR3 nucleotides are TGTGCCAGTTCCCGAGGACAGAACACTGAAGCTTTCTTT. This codes for CASSRGQNTEAFF.

This clonotype was picked up many times. The chain recombines TRBV7-3 with TRBJ2-3; 10 bases match TRBD2. This CDR3 comprises 14 residues. V lost 4 bases, J lost 5 bases, and 3 bases stayed unmatched. Germline V gene sequence: CDR1 SGHTA, CDR2 FQGTGA. The CDR3 DNA reads as TGTGCCAGCAGCTCGGGACTAGCGAGAGATACGCAGTATTTT. It specifies CASSSGLARDTQYF.

The table lists this clonotype with a few counts. V usage is TRBV4-1 and J usage is TRBJ2-1, with 9 bases aligning to TRBD2. The CDR3 extends over 14 amino acids. Looked up from germline, CDR1 is MGHRA and CDR2 is YSYEKL. Trimming removed 1 base from V and 7 bases from J; junction bases left unmatched: 2. The CDR3 spells CASSQVAGVNEQFF. CDR3 nucleotide sequence: TGCGCCAGCAGCCAAGTAGCGGGGGTTAATGAGCAGTTCTTC.

At least ten counts were recorded for this clonotype. The gene calls are TRBV20-1 and TRBJ1-1; 7 bases align to TRBD1. V shed 3 bases, J shed 4 bases, and the junction held 8 bases outside the gene matches. Looked up from germline, CDR1 is DFQATT and CDR2 is SNEGSKA (reference sequence). This CDR3 is 14 amino acids long. The CDR3 DNA is TGCAGTGCTAGTGACGAGACAGGGAGCACTGAAGCTTTCTTT. Translation: CSASDETGSTEAFF.

This clonotype was picked up a small number of times. The chain carries TRBV6-1 and TRBJ2-4; D possibly corresponds to TRBD2 (6 bases). V was pared by 7 bases and J by 1 base, with 11 bases between. CDR3 length equals 14 residues. Germline CDR1 reads MNHNS; CDR2 reads SASEGT. CDR3 region: CASNVREAKNIQYF. The CDR3 nucleotides are TGTGCCAGCAACGTCCGGGAGGCCAAAAACATTCAGTACTTC.

This clonotype has a handful of counts. V usage is TRBV18 and J usage is TRBJ1-2, with 9 bases fitting TRBD1. Germline CDR1 KGHSH, CDR2 LQKENI. With 5 bases clipped from V and 4 bases from J, the junction kept 8 bases outside the gene matches. The CDR3 contains 15 residues. The CDR3 region is CASSVTGQGLYGYTF. Written as DNA, the CDR3 is TGTGCCAGCTCAGTTACAGGACAGGGGCTCTATGGCTACACCTTC.

There are many counts of this clonotype. The chain uses TRBV4-1 and TRBJ2-3; 10 bases are a match to TRBD2. Unmatched junction bases numbered 11, after V lost 1 base and J lost 4 bases. The germline V gene has CDR1 MGHRA and CDR2 YSYEKL. CDR3 size: 18 residues. The CDR3 nucleotides read TGCGCCAGCAGCCAAGTCAGTCCCGGGACTAGCGTGTCAGATACGCAGTATTTT. Translation: CASSQVSPGTSVSDTQYF.

This clonotype has ten or more counts. This sequence joins TRBV18 and TRBJ2-2, with a weak D call TRBD2 (6 bases). The CDR3 runs to 19 residues. Between the trimmed V and J ends, which lost 3 bases and 5 bases, there was a span of 25 bases. The germline CDR1 and CDR2 sequences are KGHSH and LQKENI. The CDR3 is CASSPNLREPYFSTGELFF. DNA for the CDR3: TGTGCCAGCTCACCTAATCTACGGGAGCCCTATTTTTCGACCGGGGAGCTGTTTTTT.

This chain connects TRBV20-1 to TRBJ2-5; 10 nucleotides match TRBD2. Germline assignment: CDR1 DFQATT and CDR2 SNEGSKA (reference sequence). This CDR3 has 15 residues. The V gene end was trimmed by 6 bases and the J gene end by 5 bases; junction bases not matched to a gene: 12. The CDR3 here is CSAYIAGGASETQYF. DNA of the CDR3: TGCAGTGCCTATATAGCGGGAGGAGCTTCGGAGACCCAGTACTTC.

This chain links TRBV19 with TRBJ1-5; D is possibly TRBD1 (5 bases). CDR3 length: 14 amino acids. The ends were cut back, 3 bases at V and 7 bases at J, with 13 bases in the middle. The germline CDR1 and CDR2 sequences are LNHDA and SQIVND (reference sequence). The CDR3 DNA sequence: TGTGCCAGTAGTATCGGGCAGGCAGGGCAGCCCCAGCATTTT. Translation gives CASSIGQAGQPQHF.

The chain uses TRBV5-1 and TRBJ1-5, with D maybe TRBD1 (5 bases). Between the trimmed V and J ends, which lost 0 bases and 2 bases, there was a span of 9 bases. Germline CDR1 reads SGHRS; CDR2 reads YFSETQ. This CDR3 has 15 amino acids. CDR3 sequence: CASSLEGARNQPQHF. In DNA form, the CDR3 reads TGCGCCAGCAGCTTGGAAGGGGCCCGCAATCAGCCCCAGCATTTT.

This clonotype was seen only a few times. The rearrangement joins TRBV5-1 to TRBJ2-3, with 8 nucleotides matching TRBD1. Losses at the gene ends were 2 bases for V and 4 bases for J; bases not matched to a gene: 15. This CDR3 has 18 residues. Germline V gene sequence: CDR1 SGHRS, CDR2 YFSETQ. CDR3 region: CASSFVLWQGARADTQYF. Written as DNA, the CDR3 is TGCGCCAGCAGCTTTGTCCTATGGCAGGGGGCAAGGGCAGATACGCAGTATTTT. The full variable domain, completed using reference TRBV5-1 and TRBJ2-3, is KAGVTQTPRYLIKTRGQQVTLSCSPISGHRSVSWYQQTPGQGLQFLFEYFSETQRNKGNFPGRFSGRQFSNSRSEMNVSTLELGDSALYLCASSFVLWQGARADTQYFGPGTRLTVL.

Ten or more counts support this clonotype. The V gene is TRBV11-3, the J gene TRBJ2-3; 9 bases agree with TRBD1. Trimming took 6 bases from V and 14 from J; bases not matched to a gene: 12. The CDR3 is 13 residues long. Germline CDR1 and CDR2: SGHNT and YENEEA. As DNA, the CDR3 is TGTGCCAGCAGTTTCAGGGACAGGGCGGCGTTGTATTTT. This gives the protein CASSFRDRAALYF. Based on the CDR3 plus reference TRBV11-3 and TRBJ2-3, the full variable domain is EAGVVQSPRYKIIEKKQPVAFWCNPISGHNTLYWYLQNLGQGPELLIRYENEEAVDDSQLPKDRFSAERLKGVDSTLKIQPAELGDSAVYLCASSFRDRAALYFGPGTRLTVL.

This clonotype was seen ten or more times. The V call is TRBV15, the J call TRBJ1-3, with D uncertain. Germline CDR1 LNHNV, CDR2 YYDKDF (reference sequence). Trimming shortened V by 3 bases and J by 4 bases, and 4 bases separated the two germline ends. The CDR3 is 12 amino acids. This CDR3 reads CATSSPGNTIYF. CDR3 DNA: TGTGCCACCAGCAGCCCGGGAAACACCATATATTTT. The entire variable domain, with the rest obtained from reference TRBV15 and TRBJ1-3, is as follows: DAMVIQNPRYQVTQFGKPVTLSCSQTLNHNVMYWYQQKSSQAPKLLFHYYDKDFNNEADTPDNFQSRRPNTSFCFLDIRSPGLGDTAMYLCATSSPGNTIYFGEGSWLTVV.